This T cell receptor (beta chain) was observed in a study of shared clonotypes between healthy human individuals. Findings of the study overall: Against clonotypes common to all four donors, non-shared ones had lower generation probabilities.

Produced via immunoSEQ multiplex PCR; TCRdb's table is partial and in-frame only. Of 2 million to 2.5 million clones listed, just under 95% are singletons. Germline CDR1 and CDR2: SQVTM and ANQGSEA. Trimming at V came to 2 bases and at J to 4 bases, leaving 4 bases not matched to a gene. The CDR3 runs 13 residues. As concerns this clone: No antigen is known for it. At the DNA level, this CDR3 is encoded by other sequences in the same sample as well.

The V call is TRBV29-1, the J call TRBJ1-1; 7 bases align to TRBD1. The origin of this receptor is a man younger than 35 in good health. Some clones in this sample may be carry-over from other donors' samples. The sample taken for sequencing was naive CD4+ T cells from PBMCs. Sample subset: CD45RA+ positively selected. Here the CDR3 reads CSVERGGGTEAFF. The CDR3 DNA sequence: TGCAGCGTTGAACGAGGGGGCGGCACTGAAGCTTTCTTT.